A selection of T cell receptor beta chains follows, all from one sample in a study of T-cell reconstitution after alpha-beta-depleted transplantation in children. TCRdb called the PCR reads again in MiXCR, with one record for every CDR3 protein. Among about 270,000 distinct CDR3 sequences listed, 9.9% were seen once. The source material was PBMCs from the stem cell graft donor, sampled from the stem cell graft. Source of these receptors: a human donor who donated a stem cell graft to a child with SCID. The CDR3 runs from the conserved cysteine through the conserved F or W. D genes are given only for firm matches. A row's size may be missing; if present it is once, few, many or a size class.

>TRBV7-2|TRBJ2-7|few|TRBD2
TGTGCCAGCAGCTTAAAGGGACTAACCTACGAGCAGTACTTC
CASSLKGLTYEQYF
>TRBV19|TRBJ1-5|-|-
TGTGCCAGTAGTATGATATATCAGCCCCAGCATTTT
CASSMIYQPQHF
>TRBV29-1|TRBJ2-1|few|TRBD2
TGCAGCGCCGGTGGGCTGGCGGGGGGCCTGGGGGAGCAGTTCTTC
CSAGGLAGGLGEQFF
>TRBV12-3/TRBV12-4|TRBJ2-7|many|-
TGTGCCAGCAGTTTTCTAAAAACCTACGAGCAGTACTTC
CASSFLKTYEQYF
>TRBV2|TRBJ1-3|-|-
TGTGCCAGCAGTGACGGGACAAACTCTGGAAACACCATATATTTT
CASSDGTNSGNTIYF
>TRBV29-1|TRBJ2-1|-|-
TGCAGCGTTGAAGCCAACGACAATGAGCAGCTCTTC
CSVEANDNEQLF
>TRBV12-5|TRBJ2-5|few|-
TGTGCTAGTGGTTTGGGACAGGTACAAGAGACCCAGTACTTC
CASGLGQVQETQYF
>TRBV12-3/TRBV12-4|TRBJ1-4|many|TRBD1
TGTGCCAGCAGTCGGGGATCCCGACAGGGTGGAAAACTGTTTTTT
CASSRGSRQGGKLFF
>TRBV5-6|TRBJ2-7|many|TRBD1
TGTGCCAGCGGACAGGGGAACTACGAGCAGTACTTC
CASGQGNYEQYF
>TRBV7-6|TRBJ2-5|many|TRBD1
TGTGCCAGCAGTCGAACAGGGGTCCAAGAGACCCAGTACTTC
CASSRTGVQETQYF
>TRBV18|TRBJ2-1|few|TRBD1
TGTGCCAGCTCACCTGGGGACAGGACTAACAATGAGCAGTTCTTC
CASSPGDRTNNEQFF
>TRBV2|TRBJ2-7|-|TRBD2
TGTGCCAGCAGTGACCCCACACTAGCGGGGGAATCCTACGAGCAGTACTTC
CASSDPTLAGESYEQYF
>TRBV6-5|TRBJ2-2|many|-
TGTGCCAGCAGTTACGGTACCGGGGAGCTGTTTTTT
CASSYGTGELFF
>TRBV12-3/TRBV12-4|TRBJ2-1|many|-
TGTGCCAGCATCGGGGGACATCGCTCCTACAATGAGCAGTTCTTC
CASIGGHRSYNEQFF
>TRBV12-3/TRBV12-4|TRBJ2-7|-|TRBD2
TGTGCCAGCAGTTTAACTAGCGGGGGTACCTACGAGCAGTACTTC
CASSLTSGGTYEQYF
>TRBV5-1|TRBJ1-2|few|TRBD1
TGCGCCAGCAGCTTTTCGGGACAGGGAGGAGATAACTATGGCTACACCTTC
CASSFSGQGGDNYGYTF
>TRBV7-3|TRBJ2-3|-|-
TGTGCCAGCAGCTTATTAGCTGCCGGAAGCACAGATACGCAGTATTTT
CASSLLAAGSTDTQYF
>TRBV12-3/TRBV12-4|TRBJ1-1|-|-
TGTGCCAGCACGGAGACAGTCATGAACACTGAAGCTTTCTTT
CASTETVMNTEAFF
>TRBV2|TRBJ2-7|few|-
TGTGCCAGCAGTGCATTGGCTACTGGCTCCTACGAGCAGTACTTC
CASSALATGSYEQYF
>TRBV12-3/TRBV12-4|TRBJ1-4|-|TRBD1
TGTGCCAGCAGTTTACAAATTGGGGACAGGGCGGGAGAAAAACTGTTTTTT
CASSLQIGDRAGEKLFF
>TRBV12-3/TRBV12-4|TRBJ2-5|-|TRBD1
TGTGCCAGCAGTTTCCGACAGGGGTCGAGGCAAGAGACCCAGTACTTC
CASSFRQGSRQETQYF
>TRBV10-3|TRBJ2-7|few|-
TGTGCCATCAGTGAGTCGAACTCTCTCGCCGAGCAGTACTTC
CAISESNSLAEQYF
>TRBV2|TRBJ2-3|few|TRBD2
TGTGCCAGTCTTGGGCTAGCGGGGCAAGGAGATACGCAGTATTTT
CASLGLAGQGDTQYF
>TRBV5-1|TRBJ2-3|once|-
TGCGCCAACAGCCAGGGGCGGTCCGGAGATACGCAGTATTTT
CANSQGRSGDTQYF
>TRBV7-8|TRBJ2-3|-|-
TGTGCCAGCAAAAGACAGCCGAGCACAGATACGCAGTATTTT
CASKRQPSTDTQYF
>TRBV7-9|TRBJ2-5|few|-
TGTGCCAGCAGCCCATCCCGCGTCAATTACCAAGAGACCCAGTACTTC
CASSPSRVNYQETQYF
>TRBV27|TRBJ2-5|few|-
TGTGCCAGCAGTTTAAGGGGGGGGGTGACCCAGTACTTC
CASSLRGGVTQYF
>TRBV20-1|TRBJ2-2|many|-
TGCAGTGCTAGAGATGGCAGGGCGAACACCGGGGAGCTGTTTTTT
CSARDGRANTGELFF
>TRBV12-5|TRBJ2-3|-|TRBD2
TGTGCTAGTGGTTTTACCGGAAATAGCGGGGGGGGGAGCAGGTATTTT
CASGFTGNSGGGSRYF
>TRBV7-9|TRBJ1-2|-|TRBD1
TGTGCCAGCAGCCTGCTTCGACAGGGGCGGTTGCAATTGGGCTACACCTTC
CASSLLRQGRLQLGYTF
>TRBV6-5|TRBJ2-1|-|-
TGTGCCAGCAGTTACGACGAAGGGAATGAGCAGTTCTTC
CASSYDEGNEQFF
>TRBV10-3|TRBJ2-1|few|-
TGTGCCATCAGACTTGAGGGTATGGACGAGCAGTTCTTC
CAIRLEGMDEQFF
>TRBV3-1|TRBJ1-1|-|-
TGTGCCAGCAGCCAAGATGAAGGGACCATTCCCCGACCGAACACTGAAGCTTTCTTT
CASSQDEGTIPRPNTEAFF
>TRBV7-3|TRBJ2-1|few|-
TGTGCCAGCAGCTTAAATGGGGAATTAAATGAGCAGTTCTTC
CASSLNGELNEQFF
>TRBV27|TRBJ2-5|-|-
TGTGCCAGCAGTTTGGATGTGGGGTTGAAGACCCAGTACTTC
CASSLDVGLKTQYF
>TRBV5-1|TRBJ1-3|many|-
TGCGCCAGCAGCTTGCTACAGGGAAACACCATATATTTT
CASSLLQGNTIYF
>TRBV24-1|TRBJ2-2|many|-
TGTGCCACCAGTGCGCCTACCGGGGAGCTGTTTTTT
CATSAPTGELFF
>TRBV12-3/TRBV12-4|TRBJ2-1|many|TRBD2
TGTGCCAGCAGTTTAACTACTAGCGGGGTGGATGAGCAGTTCTTC
CASSLTTSGVDEQFF
>TRBV11-3|TRBJ2-3|many|-
TGTGCCAGCAGCTTAGCCGGTTACACAGATACGCAGTATTTT
CASSLAGYTDTQYF
>TRBV12-3/TRBV12-4|TRBJ2-6|few|-
TGTGCCAGCAGTTTCTGGGCGCCTGGGGCCAACGTCCTGACTTTC
CASSFWAPGANVLTF
>TRBV7-3|TRBJ1-2|-|-
TGTGCCAGCAGCCCACGAGGGGGGCAGACGGGCTACACCTTC
CASSPRGGQTGYTF
>TRBV11-1|TRBJ1-6|few|-
TGTGCCAGCAGCCCTCCGAGGACGGGCGGGAGGTCACCCCTCCACTTT
CASSPPRTGGRSPLHF
>TRBV15|TRBJ1-2|few|TRBD1
TGTGCCACCAGTTGGGACAGGGCGACTCCTGGCTACACCTTC
CATSWDRATPGYTF
>TRBV10-3|TRBJ2-5|few|-
TGTGCCATCAGTGAGTCTGAGTATTACGAGACCCAGTACTTC
CAISESEYYETQYF
>TRBV7-9|TRBJ1-4|-|-
TGTGCCAGCAGCTCCTCCTTCTCGGGTACTAATGAAAAACTGTTTTTT
CASSSSFSGTNEKLFF
>TRBV5-5|TRBJ2-2|-|-
TGTGCCAGCAGCTTCCGGGACTCTCCCGGGGAGCTGTTTTTT
CASSFRDSPGELFF
>TRBV7-3|TRBJ1-1|-|-
TGTGCCAGCAGCCAACATGGGACGAACACTGAAGCTTTCTTT
CASSQHGTNTEAFF
>TRBV12-3/TRBV12-4|TRBJ1-2|few|-
TGTGCCAGCAGCACCTCAGGGGCTAACTATGGCTACACCTTC
CASSTSGANYGYTF
>TRBV12-3/TRBV12-4|TRBJ2-7|few|-
TGTGCCAGCAGTTTTTCGAGGACGAGGGAGCAGTACTTC
CASSFSRTREQYF
>TRBV20-1|TRBJ2-7|few|-
TGCAGTGCTAGAGACAGTCACTACGAGCAGTACTTC
CSARDSHYEQYF